This is a list of T cell receptor beta chains from one sample in a study of cytotoxic CD8 clonotypes in ibrutinib-treated CLL. Here immunoSEQ multiplex PCR was the method, and the copy in TCRdb shows in-frame clones only, minus some. The sample holds about 130,000 clones, less than 90% seen once. The sequencing used PBMCs, collected after 24 months of ibrutinib treatment. Every receptor here comes from a human donor with chronic lymphocytic leukemia. Each CDR3 is given with its conserved first and last residue. A D gene is named only where the DNA matches it firmly. Clone size, where shown, is once, few, many, or a class for clones that have expanded.

v_gene: TRBV14; d_gene: -; len: 12; j_gene: TRBJ2-7; abundance: -; CDR3aa: CASSQVVYEQYF; CDR3nt: TGTGCCAGCAGCCAGGTCGTCTACGAGCAGTACTTC
v_gene: TRBV7-9; d_gene: TRBD1; len: 15; j_gene: TRBJ1-1; abundance: once; CDR3aa: CASSLTGPMNTEAFF; CDR3nt: TGTGCCAGCAGCTTGACAGGGCCGATGAACACTGAAGCTTTCTTT
v_gene: TRBV19; d_gene: TRBD1; len: 15; j_gene: TRBJ2-3; abundance: -; CDR3aa: CASNQRAGGSDTQYF; CDR3nt: TGTGCCAGTAACCAGCGGGCAGGGGGCTCTGATACGCAGTATTTT
v_gene: TRBV7-9; d_gene: -; len: 12; j_gene: TRBJ2-5; abundance: few; CDR3aa: CASSLDLETQYF; CDR3nt: TGTGCCAGCAGCTTAGATCTAGAGACCCAGTACTTC
v_gene: TRBV4-2; d_gene: -; len: 15; j_gene: TRBJ1-1; abundance: -; CDR3aa: CASSHPLQGNTEAFF; CDR3nt: TGTGCCAGCAGCCATCCTTTGCAGGGGAACACTGAAGCTTTCTTT
v_gene: TRBV9; d_gene: -; len: 15; j_gene: TRBJ2-1; abundance: -; CDR3aa: CASSLGWGGFNEQFF; CDR3nt: TGTGCCAGCAGCCTAGGGTGGGGGGGCTTCAATGAGCAGTTCTTC
v_gene: TRBV5-4; d_gene: TRBD1; len: 15; j_gene: TRBJ2-7; abundance: -; CDR3aa: CASSPRDREYREQYF; CDR3nt: TGTGCCAGCAGCCCCCGGGACAGGGAGTATCGGGAGCAGTACTTC
v_gene: TRBV7-2; d_gene: -; len: 15; j_gene: TRBJ2-3; abundance: -; CDR3aa: CASSFQTGSTDTQYF; CDR3nt: TGTGCCAGCAGCTTTCAAACCGGGAGCACAGATACGCAGTATTTT
v_gene: TRBV9; d_gene: -; len: 17; j_gene: TRBJ2-3; abundance: -; CDR3aa: CASSVTWLALEGDTQYF; CDR3nt: TGTGCCAGCAGCGTAACGTGGCTCGCCCTAGAGGGAGATACGCAGTATTTT
v_gene: TRBV6-1; d_gene: TRBD1; len: 15; j_gene: TRBJ1-6; abundance: once; CDR3aa: CASTRSVTGVLPLHF; CDR3nt: TGTGCCAGCACCAGGAGTGTGACAGGGGTTTTACCCCTCCACTTT
v_gene: TRBV7-9; d_gene: TRBD1; len: 15; j_gene: TRBJ1-1; abundance: -; CDR3aa: CASSQQGQGFTEAFF; CDR3nt: TGTGCCAGCAGCCAACAGGGACAGGGTTTCACTGAAGCTTTCTTT
v_gene: TRBV30; d_gene: TRBD1; len: 18; j_gene: TRBJ1-2; abundance: -; CDR3aa: CAWRAVGQGQGVNYGYTF; CDR3nt: TGTGCCTGGAGAGCGGTGGGACAGGGCCAGGGGGTTAACTATGGCTACACCTTC
v_gene: TRBV7-2; d_gene: TRBD2; len: 14; j_gene: TRBJ2-3; abundance: -; CDR3aa: CASSPLAGAYTQYF; CDR3nt: TGTGCCAGCAGCCCCCTAGCGGGGGCCTATACGCAGTATTTT
v_gene: TRBV7-2; d_gene: TRBD2; len: 16; j_gene: TRBJ2-1; abundance: -; CDR3aa: CASSLEKASGGNEQFF; CDR3nt: TGTGCCAGCAGCTTAGAGAAGGCTAGCGGGGGTAATGAGCAGTTCTTC
v_gene: TRBV7-9; d_gene: TRBD1; len: 16; j_gene: TRBJ2-7; abundance: -; CDR3aa: CASSLEKGQGGGKQYF; CDR3nt: TGTGCCAGCAGCTTAGAAAAGGGACAGGGGGGAGGGAAGCAGTACTTC
v_gene: TRBV7-2; d_gene: TRBD2; len: 17; j_gene: TRBJ2-1; abundance: -; CDR3aa: CASSLRGPSGGLNEQFF; CDR3nt: TGTGCCAGCAGCCTCCGGGGGCCTAGCGGGGGGCTGAATGAGCAGTTCTTC
v_gene: TRBV19; d_gene: -; len: 13; j_gene: TRBJ1-1; abundance: -; CDR3aa: CASSTNRETEAFF; CDR3nt: TGTGCCAGTAGTACAAACAGAGAGACTGAAGCTTTCTTT
v_gene: TRBV21-1; d_gene: -; len: 16; j_gene: TRBJ2-7; abundance: -; CDR3aa: CASSKLGTGCFYEQYF; CDR3nt: TGTGCCAGCAGCAAATTAGGGACAGGGTGCTTCTACGAGCAGTACTTC